The 18 T cell receptor beta chains listed next were all sequenced from one sample in a study of T cells in localized non-small cell lung cancer. TCRdb's table, derived via immunoSEQ multiplex PCR, lists solely in-frame clones and lacks some. Here the sample spans more than 15,000 clones, about nine tenths being singletons. Material: peripheral blood, obtained before any cancer treatment. Every receptor here comes from a man between 40 and 70 years old with stage I lung adenocarcinoma.

The chain employs TRBV5-1 and TRBJ2-7, with 10 bases lining up with TRBD2. The germline CDR1 and CDR2 sequences are SGHRS and YFSETQ. Trimming cost V 4 bases and J 0 bases; bases outside gene matches: 4. The CDR3 is made up of 15 amino acids. The CDR3 sequence: CASSLLAGTSYEQYF. CDR3 nucleotide sequence: TGCGCCAGCAGCCTACTAGCGGGGACCTCCTACGAGCAGTACTTC.

V and J are TRBV5-1 and TRBJ2-2; 7 nucleotides match TRBD1. The CDR3 covers 17 residues. With V trimmed by 4 bases and J by 6 bases, 15 bases remained unmatched. Germline lookup yields CDR1 SGHRS and CDR2 YFSETQ. Here the CDR3 DNA reads TGCGCCAGCAGCCCGCACTCTCGACAGGGCCCCCCCGGGGAGCTGTTTTTT. It is translated as CASSPHSRQGPPGELFF.

This chain joins TRBV6-6 and TRBJ1-1; D is unresolved. This CDR3 spans 13 amino acids. Trimming stripped 8 bases from V and 1 base from J, with 11 bases between. Germline-derived CDR1 and CDR2 are MNHNY and SVGAGI (reference sequence). The DNA of the CDR3 is TGTGCCAGCGATTCTTTGCGGAACACTGAAGCTTTCTTT. Translation: CASDSLRNTEAFF.

The chain is built from TRBV5-6 and TRBJ1-5; the match to TRBD1 covers 7 bases. J gave up 5 bases and V 4 bases, and 12 bases lay outside the gene matches. The CDR3 sequence is 16 residues long. Germline CDR1 is SGHDT and CDR2 is YYEEEE. The CDR3 protein is CASSRVKTGIDQPQHF. The CDR3 nucleotides are TGTGCCAGCAGCCGCGTAAAGACAGGGATCGATCAGCCCCAGCATTTT.

This chain links TRBV27 with TRBJ2-1, with 9 positions matching TRBD2. Germline CDR1 is MNHEY and CDR2 is SMNVEV (reference sequence). There are 14 residues in the CDR3. V shed 8 bases, J shed 2 bases, and the junction held 4 bases outside the gene matches. The CDR3 region is CASQRGDPYNEQFF. Here the CDR3 DNA reads TGTGCCAGCCAGCGGGGGGACCCCTACAATGAGCAGTTCTTC.

The chain uses TRBV7-8 and TRBJ2-2; D could derive from TRBD1 or TRBD2 (5 bases each). Per the germline V gene, CDR1 is SGHVS and CDR2 is FQNEAQ. The CDR3 runs 16 residues. The germline V and J ends were trimmed by 1 base and 5 bases, with 14 bases remaining between them. For the CDR3, the DNA is TGTGCCAGCAGCTTAGGGTTTTGGGGGAGTACCGGGGAGCTGTTTTTT. Its translation: CASSLGFWGSTGELFF.

A single count supports this clone. This chain joins TRBV6-1 and TRBJ1-2; D gene unclear. Between the trimmed V and J ends, which lost 3 bases and 3 bases, there was a span of 11 bases. The CDR3 contains 14 residues. Germline values: CDR1 MNHNS, CDR2 SASEGT. Here the CDR3 reads CASSDSGSYYGYTF. The CDR3 region has the DNA TGTGCCAGCAGTGATAGCGGCAGTTACTATGGCTACACCTTC.

The table lists this clone with a count of one. V gene TRBV10-2 combines with J gene TRBJ2-7; perhaps TRBD1 as D (6 bases). Trimming cost V 6 bases and J 2 bases, with 8 bases left between them. The CDR3 is 12 residues long. The germline gives CDR1 WSHSY, CDR2 SAAADI. The DNA of the CDR3 is TGCGCCAGCAGACAGGGCCCCTACGAGCAGTACTTC. Protein sequence: CASRQGPYEQYF.

The V and J genes are TRBV11-2 and TRBJ2-7; the D gene could be TRBD1 or TRBD2 (6 bases each). Per germline, CDR1 SGHAT and CDR2 FQNNGV. V lost 6 bases and J lost 6, with 9 bases in between. The CDR3 is 11 amino acids. The CDR3 DNA reads TGTGCCAGCAGACAGGGACTCGAGCAGTACTTC. Amino acids: CASRQGLEQYF.

V is TRBV13 and J is TRBJ1-1; 8 bases agree with TRBD1. After removal of 3 bases from V and 8 bases from J, the junction contained 2 bases not matched to a gene. The CDR3 consists of 12 residues. The germline V gene has CDR1 PRHDT and CDR2 FYEKMQ (reference sequence). This CDR3 reads CASSFRDREAFF. The DNA for the CDR3 is TGTGCCAGCAGCTTCCGGGACAGGGAAGCTTTCTTT.

The CDR3 DNA reads as TGTGCCAGCAGCTGGACAGGGGGTAACACCGGGGAGCTGTTTTTT. This codes for CASSWTGGNTGELFF. V and J are TRBV7-2 and TRBJ2-2, with 10 bases lining up with TRBD1. CDR3 length: 15 residues. Losses at the gene ends were 4 bases for V and 2 bases for J; bases not matched to a gene: 1. The V gene's germline CDR1 is SGHTA and CDR2 FQGNSA.

The chain has TRBV10-1 and TRBJ2-3; 8 nucleotides align to TRBD2. The CDR3 is 18 amino acids. The germline CDR1 and CDR2 sequences are WNHNN and SYGVQD (reference sequence). The V gene end was trimmed by 2 bases and the J gene end by 2 bases; junction bases not matched to a gene: 12. CDR3 in DNA: TGCGCCAGCAGTGAGCCGGAACTAGCGGCCCTACTCACAGATACGCAGTATTTT. This translates into CASSEPELAALLTDTQYF.

This clone was found once. The V and J genes are TRBV5-6 and TRBJ2-3; TRBD1 matches at 8 bases. The germline V gene encodes CDR1 SGHDT and CDR2 YYEEEE. The CDR3 length is 15 residues. V gave up 6 bases and J gave up 2 bases; unmatched junction bases: 8. This CDR3 is CASTPGQANTDTQYF. CDR3 sequence (DNA): TGTGCCAGCACGCCGGGACAGGCTAACACAGATACGCAGTATTTT.

The rearrangement links TRBV7-9 to TRBJ2-1, with 8 bases that match TRBD2. CDR1 is SEHNR and CDR2 is FQNEAQ in the germline V gene (reference sequence). With 0 bases clipped from V and 4 bases from J, the junction kept 2 bases outside the gene matches. This CDR3 has 15 amino acids. CDR3 in amino acids: CASSLAAGVYNEQFF. Here the CDR3 DNA reads TGTGCCAGCAGCTTAGCAGCGGGAGTGTACAATGAGCAGTTCTTC.

The chain is built from TRBV30 and TRBJ2-1; 7 positions agree with TRBD2. The ends lost 0 bases at V and 5 bases at J; junction bases unmatched: 13. The germline V gene encodes CDR1 GTSNPN and CDR2 SVGIG (reference sequence). CDR3 length: 17 residues. The CDR3 loop is CAWSVGLGGSLNNEQFF. In nucleotides, the CDR3 is TGTGCCTGGAGTGTAGGTTTAGGCGGGAGCTTGAACAATGAGCAGTTCTTC.

The chain employs TRBV6-5 and TRBJ1-5, with D hard to call. The germline CDR1 and CDR2 sequences are MNHEY and SVGAGI. V lost 4 bases and J lost 3, with 13 bases in between. The length of the CDR3 is 15 residues. The CDR3 reads CASSFRRGDNQPQHF. As DNA, the CDR3 is TGTGCCAGCAGTTTCAGACGGGGAGACAATCAGCCCCAGCATTTT.

The chain couples TRBV30 to TRBJ2-6; 8 nucleotides line up with TRBD2. Germline V lookup: CDR1 GTSNPN, CDR2 SVGIG (reference sequence). This CDR3 contains 15 residues. The ends lost 3 bases at V and 2 bases at J; junction bases unmatched: 3. The CDR3 reads CAWRLGGAGANVLTF. The CDR3 coding sequence is TGTGCCTGGAGGCTCGGGGGGGCTGGGGCCAACGTCCTGACTTTC.

The genes are TRBV5-1 and TRBJ2-7; D not certain. From germline, CDR1 is SGHRS and CDR2 YFSETQ. CDR3 length: 13 residues. Between the trimmed V and J ends, which lost 0 bases and 1 base, there was a span of 5 bases. Written as DNA, the CDR3 is TGCGCCAGCAGCTTGGACGGATCCTACGAGCAGTACTTC. Encoded protein: CASSLDGSYEQYF.